A selection of T cell receptor beta chains follows, all from one sample in a study of cytomegalovirus exposure and HLA in healthy donors. Clones were read by immunoSEQ multiplex PCR, and TCRdb kept only the in-frame ones, dropping some. The repertoire holds tens of thousands of clones, with around 75% as singletons. Sequencing input: PBMCs. Source of these receptors: a woman aged 35 to 49 in good health and CMV-seronegative. Each CDR3 is given with its conserved first and last residue. A D gene is named only where the DNA matches it firmly. Part of the rows lack a size; the others show once, few, many or a class for expanded clones.

j_call clone_size v_call d_call cdr3_nt cdr3_aa
TRBJ1-2 NA TRBV11-2 NA TGTGCCAGCAGCTTAGGCATTGGGGCAGGGTATGGCTACACCTTC CASSLGIGAGYGYTF
TRBJ2-5 NA TRBV7-2 TRBD2 TGTGCCAGCAGCTTAGGAGACCTGGCTAGCGGCCAAGAGACCCAGTACTTC CASSLGDLASGQETQYF
TRBJ1-2 NA TRBV5-8 TRBD1 TGTGCCAGCAGCTTGAGGGACAGGGAGGATGGCTACACCTTC CASSLRDREDGYTF
TRBJ2-1 NA TRBV2 NA TGTGCCAGCGCCCGGGGGTTCCTATACAATGAGCAGTTCTTC CASARGFLYNEQFF
TRBJ2-5 NA TRBV4-1 NA TGCGCCAGCAGCCAAGATCGTGGTCTGCCGGCCCAGTACTTC CASSQDRGLPAQYF
TRBJ1-1 NA TRBV6-1 NA TGTGCCAGCAGTGCTACCAGGGCTGAAGCTTTCTTT CASSATRAEAFF
TRBJ1-2 NA TRBV28 TRBD1 TGTGCCAGCAGTGACGGACAGGCCTTTTATGGCTACACCTTC CASSDGQAFYGYTF
TRBJ2-7 NA TRBV7-2 TRBD1 TGTGCCAGCAGCAGACACAGGGGTCGGGAGCAGTACTTC CASSRHRGREQYF
TRBJ2-3 NA TRBV10-1 NA TGCGCCAGCAGCCCAGGGAATACAGATACGCAGTATTTT CASSPGNTDTQYF
TRBJ2-5 NA TRBV7-9 TRBD1 TGTGCCAGCAGCTTAGGGGACAGGGACCAAGAGACCCAGTACTTC CASSLGDRDQETQYF
TRBJ1-5 NA TRBV27 NA TGTGCCAGCAGTCCCCAGGGCACTTATAGCAATCAGCCCCAGCATTTT CASSPQGTYSNQPQHF
TRBJ1-2 once TRBV7-2 TRBD1 TGTGCCAGCAGCCGTACTCTAGACAGGGGCTATGGCTACACCTTC CASSRTLDRGYGYTF
TRBJ1-2 NA TRBV7-2 TRBD1 TGTGCCAGCAGCTTAGATAACAGGGGGGGTAGTGGCTACACCTTC CASSLDNRGGSGYTF
TRBJ2-2 NA TRBV7-6 NA TGTGCCAGCAGCTTACCCCGGGACACCCCTTCGAACACCGGGGAGCTGTTTTTT CASSLPRDTPSNTGELFF
TRBJ1-4 NA TRBV30 NA TGTGCCTGGAGTGTAAGACAGGCAGAAAAACTGTTTTTT CAWSVRQAEKLFF
TRBJ2-3 NA TRBV7-3 NA TGTGCCAGCAGCCTATCCGCGGGGACTACGCAGTATTTT CASSLSAGTTQYF
TRBJ1-4 NA TRBV7-9 NA TGCGCCAGCAGTCACATACAGGGAAATAATGAAAAACTGTTTTTT CASSHIQGNNEKLFF
TRBJ2-6 NA TRBV7-3 TRBD1 TGTGCCAGCAGCTGGGACAGCAACGTCCTGACTTTC CASSWDSNVLTF
TRBJ2-2 few TRBV27 NA TGTGCCACTTCGTCGTACGCGGGGAGAACCGGGGAGCTGTTTTTT CATSSYAGRTGELFF
TRBJ2-3 few TRBV2 TRBD1 TGTGCCAGCAGTGCGGGGACAGCAACAGATACGCAGTATTTT CASSAGTATDTQYF
TRBJ2-2 few TRBV7-7 TRBD1 TGTGCCAGCAGCTCTGACAGGGGAATGGGGGAGCTGTTTTTT CASSSDRGMGELFF
TRBJ1-2 once TRBV5-4 TRBD1 TGTGCCAGCAGCCCAGGGGGTACAACTAACTATGGCTACACCTTC CASSPGGTTNYGYTF
TRBJ2-7 NA TRBV27 NA TGTGCCTCCCAGGAGGCTTTTGGCGAGCAGTACTTC CASQEAFGEQYF
TRBJ2-3 once TRBV27 TRBD2 TGTGCCAACAGAAGACTAGCGGGGAGCACAGATACGCAGTATTTT CANRRLAGSTDTQYF
TRBJ2-5 NA TRBV27 TRBD1 TGTGCCAGCAGTCCCCAGGACAGGGCAGAGACCCAGTACTTC CASSPQDRAETQYF
TRBJ2-2 NA TRBV7-7 NA TGTGCTAGCAGCTTAGGGTCAATCCCCAGCACCGGGGAGCTGTTTTTT CASSLGSIPSTGELFF
TRBJ2-7 NA TRBV5-1 NA TGCGCCAGCAGCCACAGGGATGGCGCCTACGAGCAGTACTTC CASSHRDGAYEQYF
TRBJ2-7 NA TRBV7-3 TRBD2 TGTGCCAGCAGCCCCTCTAGCGGGGGGTTTTACGAGCAGTACTTC CASSPSSGGFYEQYF
TRBJ2-1 few TRBV5-1 TRBD2 TGCGCCAGCAGCCCAAGGGGACTAGCGGGAGACGAGGGGTTCTTC CASSPRGLAGDEGFF
TRBJ1-2 NA TRBV19 TRBD1 TGTGCCAGTAGTACCTTAGGGACAGGGGGCGATTCAGGTGGCTACACCTTC CASSTLGTGGDSGGYTF
TRBJ1-1 NA TRBV14 TRBD1 TGTGCCAGCAGCCCGGGACAGGGGTGGGTGAGGACTGAAGCTTTCTTT CASSPGQGWVRTEAFF
TRBJ2-5 NA TRBV7-9 TRBD2 TGTGCCAGCAGCTCTGGCGGGGAGGGGTGGGGCACCCAGTACTTC CASSSGGEGWGTQYF
TRBJ2-1 NA TRBV28 NA TGTGCCAGCAGTTCAGCGTCTCCCCCCTACAATGAGCAGTTCTTC CASSSASPPYNEQFF
TRBJ1-3 NA TRBV2 NA TGTGCCAGCAGTGGACAAGACCCCACCTCTGGAAACACCATATATTTT CASSGQDPTSGNTIYF
TRBJ2-7 NA TRBV25-1 NA TGTGCCAGCAGTGACCCTAGCTACGAGCAGTACTTC CASSDPSYEQYF
TRBJ2-1 once TRBV19 TRBD2 TGTGCCAGTAGTCGGGAGGAATTGGGACGTTACAATGAGCAGTTCTTC CASSREELGRYNEQFF
TRBJ2-3 NA TRBV11-2 TRBD1 TGTGCCAGCAGCTTAAGGTCGGGACAGGGAAGCACAGATACGCAGTATTTT CASSLRSGQGSTDTQYF
TRBJ1-2 few TRBV4-1 NA TGCGCCAGCAGCCAAGTTCGGGACATAAGAGGCTACACCTTC CASSQVRDIRGYTF
TRBJ2-7 NA TRBV6-5 TRBD2 TGTGCCAGCAGTTACTCGTGGACTAGCGGGGGAGGGCAGTACTTC CASSYSWTSGGGQYF
TRBJ2-3 NA TRBV28 NA TGTGCCAGCACTTCCCCACTAGGCGGGGGCACAGATACGCAGTATTTT CASTSPLGGGTDTQYF
TRBJ1-5 NA TRBV6-1 TRBD1 TGTGCCAGCAGTGAGCAGGGGGGCAATCAGCCCCAGCATTTT CASSEQGGNQPQHF
TRBJ1-3 NA TRBV6-5 NA TGTGCCAGCAGTCCCAGGCCCGGGAGCACCATATATTTT CASSPRPGSTIYF
TRBJ2-1 NA TRBV15 NA TGTGCCACCAGTAACCTGGCCGCAAATGAGCAGTTCTTC CATSNLAANEQFF
TRBJ1-6 NA TRBV30 NA TGTGCCTGGAGTGTCGGGGGTAATTCACCCCTCCACTTT CAWSVGGNSPLHF
TRBJ2-1 NA TRBV7-9 TRBD1 TGTGCCAGCAGCTTAAGGGGGACAGAAACGATCAATGAGCAGTTCTTC CASSLRGTETINEQFF
TRBJ1-2 NA TRBV5-1 TRBD1 TGCGCCAGCAGCCCAGAACAGGGGGCTGGCTACACCTTC CASSPEQGAGYTF
TRBJ2-5 NA TRBV13 TRBD1 TGTGCCAGCAGCCCAGACAGGGGGTACCAAGAGACCCAGTACTTC CASSPDRGYQETQYF
TRBJ2-3 NA TRBV19 TRBD2 TGTGCCAGTAGTCCACAGGGACTAGCGGGGGTGGTTCCGCAGTATTTT CASSPQGLAGVVPQYF
TRBJ2-1 NA TRBV7-2 TRBD2 TGTGCCAGCAGCCTAGCGGGAGGGCCGTACAATGAGCAGTTCTTC CASSLAGGPYNEQFF
TRBJ2-1 NA TRBV7-9 TRBD1 TGTGCCAGCAGCTTAGGACAGGGCCTCTCCTACAATGAGCAGTTCTTC CASSLGQGLSYNEQFF